Here is one T cell receptor beta chain with its context. Its antigen is not known. This record belongs to a study of T cells after yellow fever vaccination. A universal primer site and UMIs were added as TCR cDNA was made by 5'RACE template switching. Each CDR3 protein gets one entry after TCRdb re-called the 5' RACE reads with MiXCR. Among 300,000 to 350,000 distinct CDR3 sequences, approximately 8% were seen once, and the ten largest hold roughly 15%. CDR3 size: 14 residues. Germline V gives CDR1 SGHRS, CDR2 YFSETQ. With 1 base removed from V and 4 bases from J, the gap between germline ends came to 11 bases. General study findings and limits: Abundant contaminating clonotypes from the bulk population could appear in FACS-sorted repertoires. The CD4 compartment and the CD8 compartment contained a small share of clonotypes in common. Reappearing after the booster were most of the clones from primary vaccination (about 95% CD4, 70% to 90% CD8).

The V and J genes are TRBV5-1 and TRBJ2-5; maybe TRBD2 (6 bases). The source of this sequence is a man younger than 30 who received the YFV17D yellow fever vaccine. The starting material was PBMCs, obtained about 41 days after the first yellow fever vaccination. CDR3 DNA sequence: TGCGCCAGCAGCTTGAAGCTGGGGGGAGAGACCCAGTACTTC. Encoded protein: CASSLKLGGETQYF.